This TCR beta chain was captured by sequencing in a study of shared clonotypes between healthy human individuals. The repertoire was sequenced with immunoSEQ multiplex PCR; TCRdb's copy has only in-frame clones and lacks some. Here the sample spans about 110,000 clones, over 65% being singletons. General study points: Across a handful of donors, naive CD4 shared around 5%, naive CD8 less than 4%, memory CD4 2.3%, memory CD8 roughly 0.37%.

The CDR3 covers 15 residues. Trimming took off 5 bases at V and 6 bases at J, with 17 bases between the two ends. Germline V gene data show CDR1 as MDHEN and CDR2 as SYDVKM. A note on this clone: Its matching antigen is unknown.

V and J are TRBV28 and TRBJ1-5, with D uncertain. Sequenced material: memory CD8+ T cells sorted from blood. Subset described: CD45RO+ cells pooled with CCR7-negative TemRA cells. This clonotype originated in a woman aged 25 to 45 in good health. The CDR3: CASSPAPGLGQPQHF. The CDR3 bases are TGTGCCAGCAGTCCCGCTCCTGGTCTTGGTCAGCCCCAGCATTTT.